The rows below give T cell receptor beta chains drawn from one sample of a study of somatic mutations in cytotoxic T cells in rheumatoid arthritis. Profiling relied on immunoSEQ multiplex PCR, and the TCRdb table lists in-frame clones only, not all of them. The sample carries some 25,000 clones, about four fifths recorded once. The sample was CD8+ T cells sorted from blood. These receptors were taken from a man in his fifties in good health. The conserved cysteine and the conserved F or W are not part of the CDR3 here. Fields, in order: V gene, CDR3 protein.

V: TRBV28
CDR3: ASSPWDLSSGANVLT

V: TRBV18
CDR3: ASSSEKGPYEQY

V: TRBV4-1
CDR3: ASSHSGQGHMNTEAF

V: TRBV27
CDR3: ASSLSDGRHEQY

V: TRBV6-1
CDR3: ASSESPGQGASEQY

V: TRBV10-1
CDR3: ASSTGTGNYGYT

V: TRBV28
CDR3: ASSGLGTYEQY

V: TRBV9
CDR3: ASSPVGTGVAYEQY

V: TRBV6-1
CDR3: ASSESGGYTEAF

V: TRBV2
CDR3: ASRTPRENDYEQY

V: TRBV29-1
CDR3: SVDSGQGAFKSTDTQY

V: TRBV28
CDR3: ASSLERGKNIQY

V: TRBV19
CDR3: ASSIGSDRDIQY

V: TRBV6-5
CDR3: ASRDRSNQPQH

V: TRBV7-9
CDR3: ASSPSSGGNTIY

V: TRBV12-5
CDR3: ASGLPPREGYT

V: TRBV4-1
CDR3: ASSQDAASVWEQY

V: TRBV30
CDR3: AWSPRDRYYGYT

V: TRBV6-5
CDR3: ASTPVPSSYNEQF

V: TRBV4-1
CDR3: ASSQRPGQTYEQY

V: TRBV5-1
CDR3: ASSLSGRALVNEQF

V: TRBV2
CDR3: AGRRYNEQF

V: TRBV4-1
CDR3: ASSQSPTGGGYGYT

V: TRBV18
CDR3: ASSPPGQGIDTQY

V: TRBV27
CDR3: ASSQALVSYNEQF

V: TRBV27
CDR3: ASSLNRGANEQY

V: TRBV25-1
CDR3: ASSGSEDNEQF

V: TRBV7-8
CDR3: ASSPTAGHRGYTEAF

V: TRBV5-8
CDR3: ASSLVQGRSQPQH

V: TRBV6-6
CDR3: ASSYSLADTQY